This T cell receptor beta chain was profiled in a study of blood T cells in healthy people across ages. In germline, CDR1 is MDHEN, CDR2 SYDVKM. Trimming at V came to 3 bases and at J to 1 base, leaving 8 bases not matched to a gene. This CDR3 has 16 residues. Then a second PCR, running roughly 7 to 11 cycles, was carried out with a sample-barcoded 5' primer and a J-beta primer mix. CDR3-containing paired-end reads numbering at least 2.5 million came from each sample. TCRdb re-called the 5' RACE reads with MiXCR, one entry per CDR3 protein. The table lists more than 900,000 distinct CDR3 sequences, 29% of them singletons. The sample was also reused in another study, on T cells of mothers and their children. That study reports: Researchers found no T cell clones that were persistent and microchimeric.

This clonotype originated in a woman in her 40s in good health. Sequencing was performed on blood. The chain recombines TRBV28 with TRBJ2-7; 8 bases are shared with TRBD2. CDR3 sequence reads: CASSFALAGLSYEQYF. The CDR3, as DNA: TGTGCCAGCAGTTTTGCCCTAGCGGGTCTGTCCTACGAGCAGTACTTC.